These 6 T cell receptor beta chains were all obtained from the same sample, sequenced in a study of response to subunit inactivated influenza vaccine. TCRdb reanalysed the RT-PCR reads using MiXCR and keeps one entry per CDR3 protein. The data show a few hundred thousand distinct CDR3 sequences, with just over 20% seen just once and about 10% held by the top ten. The sample here was PBMCs from blood, taken 21 months after vaccination. The source of these receptors is a man between 50 and 70 years old who received an inactivated influenza vaccine.

A few counts support this clonotype. This chain uses TRBV12-3 or TRBV12-4 with TRBJ2-1; a weak D match, TRBD2 (5 bases). V gave up 6 bases and J gave up 0 bases, with 12 bases separating them. The CDR3 totals 15 residues. The CDR3: CASRSRGSSYNEQFF. In DNA form, the CDR3 reads TGTGCCAGCAGAAGCAGAGGGAGCTCCTACAATGAGCAGTTCTTC.

The chain links TRBV11-2 to TRBJ1-5; 7 bases match TRBD1. The CDR3 has 18 residues. After removal of 4 bases from V and 0 bases from J, the junction contained 12 bases not matched to a gene. Germline V gene data show CDR1 as SGHAT and CDR2 as FQNNGV. CDR3 bases: TGTGCCAGCAGCTCCAAGCGGGGACAGACTTATAGCAATCAGCCCCAGCATTTT. Protein: CASSSKRGQTYSNQPQHF.

The CDR3 coding sequence is TGTGCCAGCAGCTTGACAGGGGACATGAACACTGAAGCTTTCTTT. This codes for CASSLTGDMNTEAFF. The chain recombines TRBV5-4 with TRBJ1-1, with 7 bases lining up with TRBD1. The CDR3 extends over 15 amino acids. The germline V gene encodes CDR1 SGHNT and CDR2 YYREEE (reference sequence). J was trimmed by 0 bases and V by 1 base; bases with no gene match: 3. The full variable domain, its missing parts supplied by reference TRBV5-4 and TRBJ1-1, is ETGVTQSPTHLIKTRGQQVTLRCSSQSGHNTVSWYQQALGQGPQFIFQYYREEENGRGNFPPRFSGLQFPNYSSELNVNALELDDSALYLCASSLTGDMNTEAFFGQGTRLTVV.

This clonotype was detected a few times. This rearrangement joins TRBV20-1 to TRBJ2-1, with D hard to call. V was shortened by 0 bases and J by 8 bases, with 14 bases between the two germline ends. Germline values: CDR1 DFQATT, CDR2 SNEGSKA (reference sequence). CDR3 length: 14 amino acids. CDR3 nucleotides: TGCAGTGCTAGAGATAATCTCGGATTGCATGAGCAGTTCTTC. It specifies CSARDNLGLHEQFF.

This clonotype has only a few counts. The chain combines TRBV29-1 with TRBJ2-1; 11 bases agree with TRBD2. After removal of 4 bases from V and 9 bases from J, the junction contained 8 bases not matched to a gene. Per germline, CDR1 SQVTM and CDR2 ANQGSEA. The CDR3 sequence is 14 residues long. Here the CDR3 reads CSVAAASGGTEQFF. The CDR3 region has the DNA TGCAGCGTTGCTGCGGCTAGCGGGGGGACTGAGCAGTTCTTC.

This clonotype was counted at least ten times. The chain uses TRBV7-9 and TRBJ1-6; weak D call: TRBD1 (5 bases). V was clipped by 5 bases and J by 3 bases, with 11 bases between them. The CDR3 is 15 amino acids. Germline CDR1 is SEHNR and CDR2 is FQNEAQ (reference sequence). The CDR3 is CASSPQGNYNSPLHF. In nucleotides, the CDR3 is TGTGCCAGCAGCCCTCAGGGAAACTATAATTCACCCCTCCACTTT. Full variable domain (outside the CDR3, taken from reference TRBV7-9 and TRBJ1-6): DTGVSQNPRHKITKRGQNVTFRCDPISEHNRLYWYRQTLGQGPEFLTYFQNEAQLEKSRLLSDRFSAERPKGSFSTLEIQRTEQGDSAMYLCASSPQGNYNSPLHFGNGTRLTVT.